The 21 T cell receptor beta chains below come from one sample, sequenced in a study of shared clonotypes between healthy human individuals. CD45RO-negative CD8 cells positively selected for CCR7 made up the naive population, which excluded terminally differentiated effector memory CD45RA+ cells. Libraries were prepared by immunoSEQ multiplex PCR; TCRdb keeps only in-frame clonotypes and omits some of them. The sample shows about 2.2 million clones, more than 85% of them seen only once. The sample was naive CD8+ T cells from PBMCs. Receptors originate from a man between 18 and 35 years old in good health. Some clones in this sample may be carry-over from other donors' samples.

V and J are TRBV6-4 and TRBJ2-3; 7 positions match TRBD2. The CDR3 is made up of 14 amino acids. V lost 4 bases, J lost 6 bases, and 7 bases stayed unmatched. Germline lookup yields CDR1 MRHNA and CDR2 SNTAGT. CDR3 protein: CASSGGRFGDTQYF. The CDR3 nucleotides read TGTGCCAGCAGTGGCGGGAGATTCGGGGATACGCAGTATTTT.

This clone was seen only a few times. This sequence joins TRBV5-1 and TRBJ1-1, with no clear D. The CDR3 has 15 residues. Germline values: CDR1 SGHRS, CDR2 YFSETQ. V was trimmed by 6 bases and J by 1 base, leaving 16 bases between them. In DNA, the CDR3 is TGCGCCAGCATCCCCCTTCGACTGGAGAACACTGAAGCTTTCTTT. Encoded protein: CASIPLRLENTEAFF.

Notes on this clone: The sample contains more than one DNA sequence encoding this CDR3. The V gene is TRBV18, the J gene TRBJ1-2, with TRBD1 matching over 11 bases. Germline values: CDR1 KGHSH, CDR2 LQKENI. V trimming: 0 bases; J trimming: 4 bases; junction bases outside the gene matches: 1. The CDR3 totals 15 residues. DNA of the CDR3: TGTGCCAGCTCACCACCGGGACAGGGGGTCTATGGCTACACCTTC. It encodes CASSPPGQGVYGYTF.

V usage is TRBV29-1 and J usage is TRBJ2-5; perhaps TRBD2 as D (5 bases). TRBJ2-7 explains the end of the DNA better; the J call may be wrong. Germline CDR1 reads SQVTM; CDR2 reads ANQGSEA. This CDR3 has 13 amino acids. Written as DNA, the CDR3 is TGCAGCGCCCTAGCTCAGAGCTCCTACGAGCAGTACTTC. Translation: CSALAQSSYEQYF.

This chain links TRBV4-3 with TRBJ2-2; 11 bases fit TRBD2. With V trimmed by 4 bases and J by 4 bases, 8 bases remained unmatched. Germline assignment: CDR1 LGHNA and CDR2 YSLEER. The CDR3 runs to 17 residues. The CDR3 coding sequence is TGCGCCAGCAGCCCCTCTCTAGCGGGAGGCCCCACCGGGGAGCTGTTTTTT. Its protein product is CASSPSLAGGPTGELFF.

The CDR3 DNA is TGTGCCTGGAGTGTACGAATACGGGAGCAGTACTTC. It translates to CAWSVRIREQYF. The chain employs TRBV30 and TRBJ2-7; D remains ambiguous. Between the trimmed V and J ends, which lost 0 bases and 7 bases, there was a span of 10 bases. CDR3 size: 12 residues. Germline V lookup: CDR1 GTSNPN, CDR2 SVGIG (reference sequence).

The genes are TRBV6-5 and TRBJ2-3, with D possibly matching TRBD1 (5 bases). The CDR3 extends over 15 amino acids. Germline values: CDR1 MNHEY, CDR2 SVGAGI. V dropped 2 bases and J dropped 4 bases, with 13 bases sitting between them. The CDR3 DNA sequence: TGTGCCAGCAGTTACGGGGCAGAGGTTGCAGATACGCAGTATTTT. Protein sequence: CASSYGAEVADTQYF.

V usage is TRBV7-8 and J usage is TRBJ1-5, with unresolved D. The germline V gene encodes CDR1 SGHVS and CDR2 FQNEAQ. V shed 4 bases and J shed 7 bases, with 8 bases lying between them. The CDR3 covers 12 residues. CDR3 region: CASSSLEQPQHF. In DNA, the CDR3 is TGTGCCAGCAGCTCCCTAGAACAGCCCCAGCATTTT.

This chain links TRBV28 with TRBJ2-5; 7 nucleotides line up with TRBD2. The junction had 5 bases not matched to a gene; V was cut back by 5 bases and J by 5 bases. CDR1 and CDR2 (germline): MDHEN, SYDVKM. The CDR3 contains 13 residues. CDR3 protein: CASSPLAVETQYF. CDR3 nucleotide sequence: TGTGCCAGCAGTCCCCTAGCGGTGGAGACCCAGTACTTC.

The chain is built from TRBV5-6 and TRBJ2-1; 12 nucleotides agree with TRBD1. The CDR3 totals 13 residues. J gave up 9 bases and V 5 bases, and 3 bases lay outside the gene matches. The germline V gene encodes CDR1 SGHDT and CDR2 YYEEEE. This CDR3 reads CASSRDRGLEQFF. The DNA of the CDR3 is TGTGCCAGCAGTCGGGACAGGGGGCTTGAGCAGTTCTTC.

In DNA, the CDR3 is TGTGCCAGCAGTGAAGTTAGCGGGAACTCCTACAATGAGCAGTTCTTC. Translated: CASSEVSGNSYNEQFF. The chain links TRBV6-1 to TRBJ2-1; 8 nucleotides line up with TRBD2. V lost 1 base, J lost 0 bases, and 2 bases stayed unmatched. Germline V CDR1 and CDR2: MNHNS, SASEGT. The CDR3 contains 16 residues.

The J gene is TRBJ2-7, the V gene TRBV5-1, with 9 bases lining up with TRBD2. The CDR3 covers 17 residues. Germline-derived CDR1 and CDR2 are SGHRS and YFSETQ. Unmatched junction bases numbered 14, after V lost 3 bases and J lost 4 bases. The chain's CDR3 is CASSYPNSIAGEYEQYF. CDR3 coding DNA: TGCGCCAGCAGCTACCCGAACTCAATAGCGGGGGAGTACGAGCAGTACTTC. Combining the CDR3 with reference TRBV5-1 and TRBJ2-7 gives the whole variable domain KAGVTQTPRYLIKTRGQQVTLSCSPISGHRSVSWYQQTPGQGLQFLFEYFSETQRNKGNFPGRFSGRQFSNSRSEMNVSTLELGDSALYLCASSYPNSIAGEYEQYFGPGTRLTVT.

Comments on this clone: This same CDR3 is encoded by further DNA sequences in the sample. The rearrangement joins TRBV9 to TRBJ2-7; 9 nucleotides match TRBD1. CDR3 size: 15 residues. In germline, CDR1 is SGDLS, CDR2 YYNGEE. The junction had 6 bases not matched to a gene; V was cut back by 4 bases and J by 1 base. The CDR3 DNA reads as TGTGCCAGCAGCCCCTCCGGGACAGGGTCCTACGAGCAGTACTTC. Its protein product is CASSPSGTGSYEQYF. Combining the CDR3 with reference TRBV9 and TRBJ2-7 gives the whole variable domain DSGVTQTPKHLITATGQRVTLRCSPRSGDLSVYWYQQSLDQGLQFLIQYYNGEERAKGNILERFSAQQFPDLHSELNLSSLELGDSALYFCASSPSGTGSYEQYFGPGTRLTVT.

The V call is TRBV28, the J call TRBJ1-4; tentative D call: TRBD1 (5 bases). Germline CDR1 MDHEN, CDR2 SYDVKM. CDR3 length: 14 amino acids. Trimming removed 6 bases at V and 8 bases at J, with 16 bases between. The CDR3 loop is CASRPSGTQEKLFF. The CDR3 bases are TGTGCCAGCAGGCCATCCGGGACCCAAGAAAAACTGTTTTTT.

The DNA for the CDR3 is TGTGCCAGCAGCTTGTGGGGAGAGAATTTCGAGCAGTACTTC. As protein: CASSLWGENFEQYF. V is TRBV5-5 and J is TRBJ2-7, with D tentatively TRBD2 (5 bases). In germline, CDR1 is SGHKS, CDR2 YYEKEE (reference sequence). The CDR3 length is 14 residues. Between the trimmed V and J ends, which lost 1 base and 6 bases, there was a span of 14 bases.

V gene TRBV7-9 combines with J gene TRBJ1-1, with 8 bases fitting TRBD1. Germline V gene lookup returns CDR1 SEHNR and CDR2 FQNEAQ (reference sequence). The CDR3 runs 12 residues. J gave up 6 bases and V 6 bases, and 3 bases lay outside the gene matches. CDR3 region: CASREQGAEAFF. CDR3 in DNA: TGTGCCAGCAGGGAACAGGGGGCTGAAGCTTTCTTT.

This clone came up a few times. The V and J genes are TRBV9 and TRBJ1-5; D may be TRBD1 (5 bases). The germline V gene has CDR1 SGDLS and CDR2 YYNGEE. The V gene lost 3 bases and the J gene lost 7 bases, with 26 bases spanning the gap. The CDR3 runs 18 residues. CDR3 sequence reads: CASSAPEKGTAGEQPQHF. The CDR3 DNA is TGTGCCAGCAGCGCACCGGAGAAGGGGACGGCTGGTGAGCAGCCCCAGCATTTT.

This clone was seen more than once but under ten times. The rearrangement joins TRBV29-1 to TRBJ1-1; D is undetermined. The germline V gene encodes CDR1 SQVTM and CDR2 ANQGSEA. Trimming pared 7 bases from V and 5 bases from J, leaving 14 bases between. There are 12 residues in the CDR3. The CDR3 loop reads CSADEGDTEAFF. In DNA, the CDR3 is TGCAGCGCCGACGAGGGTGATACTGAAGCTTTCTTT.

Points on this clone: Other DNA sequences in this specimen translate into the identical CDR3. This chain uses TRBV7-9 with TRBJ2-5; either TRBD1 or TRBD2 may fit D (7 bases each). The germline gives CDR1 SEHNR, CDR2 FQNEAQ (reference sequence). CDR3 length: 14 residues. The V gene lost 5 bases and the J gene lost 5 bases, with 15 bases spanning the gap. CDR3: CASSLRQGGETQYF. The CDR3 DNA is TGTGCCAGCAGCCTAAGACAGGGAGGGGAGACCCAGTACTTC.

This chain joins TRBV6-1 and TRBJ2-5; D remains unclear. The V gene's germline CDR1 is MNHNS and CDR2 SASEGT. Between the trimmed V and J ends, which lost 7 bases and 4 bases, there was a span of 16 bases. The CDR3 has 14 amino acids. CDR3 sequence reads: CASKFYSLRETQYF. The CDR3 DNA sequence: TGTGCCAGCAAATTCTATAGCCTCCGAGAGACCCAGTACTTC.

This CDR3 is CASRNPTGELFF. The CDR3 region has the DNA TGTGCCAGTAGGAACCCCACCGGGGAGCTGTTTTTT. The rearrangement links TRBV19 to TRBJ2-2; D ambiguous. V lost 6 bases, J lost 4 bases, and 6 bases lay in between. CDR3 length: 12 residues. Germline assignment: CDR1 LNHDA and CDR2 SQIVND (reference sequence).